The present TCR beta chain was sequenced within a study of cytomegalovirus exposure and HLA in healthy donors. Details on this clone: The antigen is not known.

The primer mix had 60 Vbeta and 13 Jbeta primers. Data came from immunoSEQ multiplex PCR; TCRdb stores just in-frame clones and leaves some out. The sample carries over 150,000 clones, about four fifths recorded once. General study results and limits: Per a later analysis, 15,000 to 20,000 TCR beta sequences showed association with HLA alleles at 0.05 false discovery rate.

V lost 3 bases to trimming and J lost 4 bases, with 4 bases between them. Germline values: CDR1 DFQATT, CDR2 SNEGSKA (reference sequence). The CDR3 is 11 amino acids. The receptor comes from a woman aged 50 to 65 in good health and CMV-seropositive. The sample comprised PBMCs. The chain joins TRBV20-1 to TRBJ1-5; D not resolved. CDR3 nucleotide sequence: TGCAGTGCTAGCAATAATCAGCCCCAGCATTTT. It codes for CSASNNQPQHF.